This T cell receptor beta chain appears in the sequencing data of a study of beta chain features in type 1 diabetes. Study results and caveats: Cells that show high TCR expression could be over-represented by cDNA sequencing. The study found moderately but significantly shorter TCRB CDR3s in all four CD4+ subsets of Type 1 diabetes patients.

Turning to this clone: The antigen is undetermined.

The entirety of the isolated RNA underwent reverse transcription, so expressed TCRB transcripts were sequenced. Each sample of naive, central memory or regulatory T cells had, on average, around 3.3 million reads. Sequencing was performed with immunoSEQ multiplex PCR; in TCRdb, only in-frame clones are kept and a portion is missing. The sample includes roughly 50,000 clones, under 60% of them seen just once. Sequencing was performed on Tregs from blood. The receptor was isolated from a woman between 40 and 55 years old with type 1 diabetes.

This CDR3 reads CASSLITGTVNTGELFF. CDR3 in DNA: TGTGCCAGCTCACTAATTACCGGGACAGTGAACACCGGGGAGCTGTTTTTT. This sequence joins TRBV18 and TRBJ2-2; 7 bases map to TRBD1. This CDR3 is 17 amino acids long. Germline V gives CDR1 KGHSH, CDR2 LQKENI. With 4 bases clipped from V and 1 base from J, the junction kept 9 bases outside the gene matches.